This T cell receptor beta chain was recorded in a study of T cell repertoires in cytomegalovirus infection. Study-level information: An indication of both CMV infection and matching HLA type came from public TCR beta signatures.

MiXCR was run by TCRdb on the reads, yielding one entry per CDR3 protein. This table holds 230,000 or so distinct CDR3 sequences, approximately 40% found once. About this clonotype: The antigen remains undetermined.

From germline, CDR1 is MNHEY and CDR2 SVGEGT. V lost 2 bases and J lost 4, with 12 bases in between. The CDR3 loop spans 14 amino acids. This chain connects TRBV6-2 or TRBV6-3 to TRBJ2-7, with D possibly matching TRBD1 (6 bases). Sequences were derived from CD8+ T cells from cultured PBMCs, sampled from culture after CMV antigen stimulation. This clonotype was sampled from a human donor in good health (CMV status not recorded). Some clones in this sample may be carry-over from other donors' samples. The CDR3 sequence is CASSYRGQIYEQYF. The CDR3 DNA sequence: TGTGCCAGCAGTTACCGGGGACAAATATACGAGCAGTACTTC.